The text below deals with one TCR beta chain. Its antigen remains undetermined. Base qualities are not at hand, and no much larger clone is one base apart. The CDR3 covers 17 residues, taking in both the cysteine and the phenylalanine. CDR3 DNA only is kept here, 51 bases in frame from base 1. The germline V gene gives CDR1 as MGHRA and CDR2 as YSYEKL. Trimmed from V: 1 base; trimmed from J: 7 bases; junction bases lacking a gene match: 9. This sample was included in a study of cytomegalovirus exposure and HLA in healthy donors (dated by TCRdb to about 2017). At the level of the whole study: According to a later analysis, one platform produced both the 100 to 150 validation repertoires and the approximately 660 repertoires of the first cohort. The study aimed to test whether cataloging public T cell receptors could reveal signatures of past pathogen exposure. In addition to the first cohort of 666 subjects, a separate validation cohort of approximately 120 different subjects was used. To predict cytomegalovirus infection status, the study combined high-throughput TCR immunosequencing, statistical association of individual TCRs with disease status, and machine learning.

The donors were included in the validation cohort of over a hundred subjects, a group kept apart from the approximately 690-subject first cohort. The library was produced with the immunoSEQ multiplex PCR assay. In the source study's methods: A statistical classification framework was built for diagnosing cytomegalovirus status from the catalog of TCR beta chain sequences. In its TCRdb copy, this immuneACCESS table keeps in-frame sequences only and misses some clones. Where compared with another copy, unresolved V genes explain less than half of these, and the others have no known cause. The D gene and trimming were derived from the DNA, and the V and J assignments and clone size from that table. In all, the sample holds about 200,000 clones, and 75% to 85% of those were seen once. Together, the top ten hold around 15% of the sample. The research as a whole found: The study listed approximately 150 TCR beta chains as associated with cytomegalovirus. The authors suggested that the approach could potentially be generalized to other disease states and immunological phenotypes. In a later analysis, TCRs clustered in the first cohort were found to also tend to co-occur in the 130 or so validation repertoires, with over 90% of cluster scores above 0. While some public TCRs were present in many individuals, most TCR sequences turned up only very rarely across donors. Three of the identified cytomegalovirus-associated TCR beta chains were confirmed in vitro to be specific for cytomegalovirus antigens. Cytomegalovirus status was reported to be diagnosed by the classifier with high specificity and sensitivity in both the original and validation cohorts. A later analysis lacked HLA typing for the validation cohort, so it scored co-occurrence in that cohort across all 120 repertoires.

This receptor was taken from a woman younger than 45 in good health and CMV-seropositive. The sequencing input was PBMCs. In this chain, TRBV4-1 is recombined with TRBJ2-1; 11 bases in the middle match TRBD2. The nucleotide sequence is given as TGCGCCAGCAGCCAAGTGTGGCTAGCGGGAGGAAGGAATGAGCAGTTCTTC. This gives the protein CASSQVWLAGGRNEQFF.